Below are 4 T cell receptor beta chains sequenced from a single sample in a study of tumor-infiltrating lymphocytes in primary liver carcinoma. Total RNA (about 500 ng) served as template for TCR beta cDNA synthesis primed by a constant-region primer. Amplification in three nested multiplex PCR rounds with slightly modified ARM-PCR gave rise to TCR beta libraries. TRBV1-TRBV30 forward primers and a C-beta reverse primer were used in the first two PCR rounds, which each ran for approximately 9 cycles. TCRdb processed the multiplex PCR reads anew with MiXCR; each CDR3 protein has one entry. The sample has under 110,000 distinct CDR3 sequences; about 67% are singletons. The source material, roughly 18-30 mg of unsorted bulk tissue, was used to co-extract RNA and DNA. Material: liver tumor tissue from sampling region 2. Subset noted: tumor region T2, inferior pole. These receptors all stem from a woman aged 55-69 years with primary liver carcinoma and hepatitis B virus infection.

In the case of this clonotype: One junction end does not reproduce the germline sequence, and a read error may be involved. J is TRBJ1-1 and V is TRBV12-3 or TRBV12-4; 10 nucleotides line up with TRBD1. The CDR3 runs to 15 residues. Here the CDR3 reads CASSFRTGGNTEALF. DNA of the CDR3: TGTGCCAGCAGTTTCAGGACAGGGGGGAACACTGAGGCTCTCTTT.

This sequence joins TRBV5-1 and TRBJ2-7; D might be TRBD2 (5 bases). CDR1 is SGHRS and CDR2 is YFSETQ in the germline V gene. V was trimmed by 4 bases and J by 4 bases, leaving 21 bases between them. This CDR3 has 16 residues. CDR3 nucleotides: TGCGCCAGCAGCCCGGGAACCTGGGCAGAGACTTACGAGCAGTACTTC. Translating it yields CASSPGTWAETYEQYF.

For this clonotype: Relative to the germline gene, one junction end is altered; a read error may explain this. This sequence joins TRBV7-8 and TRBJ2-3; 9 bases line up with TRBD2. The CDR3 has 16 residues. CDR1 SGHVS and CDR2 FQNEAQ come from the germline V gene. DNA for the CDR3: TGTGTCAGCGGCTCCCTAGCGGGAACGAACACAGATACGCAGTATTTT. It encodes CVSGSLAGTNTDTQYF.

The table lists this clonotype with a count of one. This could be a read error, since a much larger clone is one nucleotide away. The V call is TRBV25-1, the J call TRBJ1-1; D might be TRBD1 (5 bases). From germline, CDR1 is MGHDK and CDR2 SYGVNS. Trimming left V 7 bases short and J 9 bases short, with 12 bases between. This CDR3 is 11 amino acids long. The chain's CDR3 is CASNSGAKAFF. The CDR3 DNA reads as TGTGCCAGCAATTCCGGGGCCAAAGCTTTCTTT.